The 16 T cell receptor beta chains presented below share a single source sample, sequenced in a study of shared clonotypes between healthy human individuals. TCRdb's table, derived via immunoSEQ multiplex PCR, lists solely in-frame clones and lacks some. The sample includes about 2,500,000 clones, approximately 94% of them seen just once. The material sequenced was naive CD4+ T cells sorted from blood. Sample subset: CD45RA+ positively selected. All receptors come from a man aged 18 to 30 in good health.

The CDR3 region has the DNA TGTGCCAGCAGTTACGGACGGGCTGAAGCTTTCTTT. This sequence encodes CASSYGRAEAFF. The chain recombines TRBV6-5 with TRBJ1-1; D is unclear. From germline, CDR1 is MNHEY and CDR2 SVGAGI. V lost 2 bases, J lost 6 bases, and 7 bases lay in between. This CDR3 is 12 amino acids long.

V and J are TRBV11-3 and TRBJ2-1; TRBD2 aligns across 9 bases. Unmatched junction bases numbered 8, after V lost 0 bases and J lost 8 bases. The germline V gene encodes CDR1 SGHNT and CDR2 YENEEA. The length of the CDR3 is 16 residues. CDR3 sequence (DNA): TGTGCCAGCAGCTTAGATGAGGCTAGCGGGAACTATGAGCAGTTCTTC. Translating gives CASSLDEASGNYEQFF.

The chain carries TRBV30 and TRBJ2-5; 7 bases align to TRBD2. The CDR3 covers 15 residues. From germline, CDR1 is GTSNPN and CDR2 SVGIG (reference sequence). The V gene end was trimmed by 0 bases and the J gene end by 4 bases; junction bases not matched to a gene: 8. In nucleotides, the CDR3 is TGTGCCTGGAGTGTACCGGCTAGCGGAAGAGAGACCCAGTACTTC. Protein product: CAWSVPASGRETQYF.

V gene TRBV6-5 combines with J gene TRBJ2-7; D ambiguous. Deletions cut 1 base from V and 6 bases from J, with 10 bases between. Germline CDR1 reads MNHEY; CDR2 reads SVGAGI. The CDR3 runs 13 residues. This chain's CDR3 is CASSYFFVCEQYF. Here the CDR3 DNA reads TGTGCCAGCAGTTACTTTTTTGTGTGCGAGCAGTACTTC.

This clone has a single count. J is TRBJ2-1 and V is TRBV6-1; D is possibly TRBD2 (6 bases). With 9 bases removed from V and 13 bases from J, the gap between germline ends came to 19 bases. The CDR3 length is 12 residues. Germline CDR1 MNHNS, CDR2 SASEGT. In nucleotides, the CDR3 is TGTGCCAGTAAGTCGGAACCGGGAGATCAGTTCTTC. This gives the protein CASKSEPGDQFF.

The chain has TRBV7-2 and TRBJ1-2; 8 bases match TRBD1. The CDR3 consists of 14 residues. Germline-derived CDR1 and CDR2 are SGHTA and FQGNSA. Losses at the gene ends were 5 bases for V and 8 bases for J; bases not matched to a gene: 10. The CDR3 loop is CASSPLDRVGGYTF. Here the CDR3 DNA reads TGTGCCAGCAGCCCTTTGGACAGGGTCGGCGGCTACACCTTC.

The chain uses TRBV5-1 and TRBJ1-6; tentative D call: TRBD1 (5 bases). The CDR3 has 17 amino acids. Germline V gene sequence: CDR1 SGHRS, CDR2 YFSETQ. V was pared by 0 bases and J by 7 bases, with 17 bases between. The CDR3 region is CASSLVLGVPENSPLHF. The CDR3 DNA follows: TGCGCCAGCAGCTTGGTATTGGGGGTTCCCGAGAATTCACCCCTCCACTTT.

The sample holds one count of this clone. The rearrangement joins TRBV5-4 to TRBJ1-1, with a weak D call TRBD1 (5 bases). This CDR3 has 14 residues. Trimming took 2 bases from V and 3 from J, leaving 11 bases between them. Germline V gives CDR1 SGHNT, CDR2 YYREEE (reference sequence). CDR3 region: CASSLQDLDTEAFF. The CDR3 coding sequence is TGTGCCAGCAGCTTACAGGACCTTGACACTGAAGCTTTCTTT.

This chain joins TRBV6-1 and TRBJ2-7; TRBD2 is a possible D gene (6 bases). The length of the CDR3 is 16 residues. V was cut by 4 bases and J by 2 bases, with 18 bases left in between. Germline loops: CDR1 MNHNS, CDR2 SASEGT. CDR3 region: CASSALWGGGAYEQYF. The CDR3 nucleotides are TGTGCCAGCAGTGCCCTATGGGGTGGAGGGGCCTACGAGCAGTACTTC.

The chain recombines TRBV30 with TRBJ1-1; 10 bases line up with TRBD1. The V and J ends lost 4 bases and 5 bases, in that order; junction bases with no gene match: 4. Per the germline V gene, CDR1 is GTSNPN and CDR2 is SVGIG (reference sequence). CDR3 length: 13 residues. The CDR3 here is CAWTTGGNTEAFF. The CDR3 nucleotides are TGTGCCTGGACGACAGGGGGCAATACTGAAGCTTTCTTT.

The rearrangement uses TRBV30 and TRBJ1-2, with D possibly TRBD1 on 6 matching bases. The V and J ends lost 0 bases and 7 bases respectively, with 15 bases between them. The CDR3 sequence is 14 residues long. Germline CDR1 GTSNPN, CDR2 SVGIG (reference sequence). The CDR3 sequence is CAWSVQGGLAGYTF. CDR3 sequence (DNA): TGTGCCTGGAGTGTACAGGGAGGGCTAGCTGGCTACACCTTC.

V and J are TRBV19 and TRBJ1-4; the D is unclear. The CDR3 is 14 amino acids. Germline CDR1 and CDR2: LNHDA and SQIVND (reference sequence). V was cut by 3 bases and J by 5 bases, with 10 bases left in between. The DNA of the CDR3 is TGTGCCAGTAGTATTTGGGGAGGGAATGAAAAACTGTTTTTT. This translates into CASSIWGGNEKLFF.

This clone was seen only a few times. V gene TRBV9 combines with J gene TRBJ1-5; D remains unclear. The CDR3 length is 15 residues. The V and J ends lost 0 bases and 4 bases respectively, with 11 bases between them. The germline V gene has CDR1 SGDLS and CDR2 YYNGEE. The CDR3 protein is CASSVGTGYNQPQHF. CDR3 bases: TGTGCCAGCAGCGTAGGGACGGGATATAATCAGCCCCAGCATTTT.

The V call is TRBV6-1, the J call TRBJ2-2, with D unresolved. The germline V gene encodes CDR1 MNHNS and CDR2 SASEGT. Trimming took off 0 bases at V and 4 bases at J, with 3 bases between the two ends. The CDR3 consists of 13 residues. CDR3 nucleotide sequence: TGTGCCAGCAGTGAAGCGGTCACCGGGGAGCTGTTTTTT. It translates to CASSEAVTGELFF.

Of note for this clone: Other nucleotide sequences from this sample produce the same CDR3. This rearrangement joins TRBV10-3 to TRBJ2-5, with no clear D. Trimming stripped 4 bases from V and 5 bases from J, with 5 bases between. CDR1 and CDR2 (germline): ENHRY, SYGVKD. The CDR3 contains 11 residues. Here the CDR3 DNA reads TGTGCCATCAGTGCGGGTGAGACCCAGTACTTC. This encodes CAISAGETQYF.

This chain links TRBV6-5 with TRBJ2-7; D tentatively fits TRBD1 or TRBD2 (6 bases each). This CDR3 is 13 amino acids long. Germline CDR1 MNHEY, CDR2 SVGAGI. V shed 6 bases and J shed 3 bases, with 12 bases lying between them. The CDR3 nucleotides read TGTGCCAGCAGGGCGGGACACAGCTACGAGCAGTACTTC. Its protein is CASRAGHSYEQYF.